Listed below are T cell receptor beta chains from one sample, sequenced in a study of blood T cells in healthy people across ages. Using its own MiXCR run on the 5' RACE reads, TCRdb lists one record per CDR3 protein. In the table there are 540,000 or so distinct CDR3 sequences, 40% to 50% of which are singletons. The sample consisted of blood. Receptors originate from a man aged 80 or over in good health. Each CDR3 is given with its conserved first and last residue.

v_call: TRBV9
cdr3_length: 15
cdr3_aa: CASKTRSGSYNEQFF

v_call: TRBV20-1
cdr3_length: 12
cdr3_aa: CSGQGIQEAQYF

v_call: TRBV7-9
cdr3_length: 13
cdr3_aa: CASSLTANTEAFF

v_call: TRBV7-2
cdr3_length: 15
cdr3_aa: CASSLGGQAVTEAFF

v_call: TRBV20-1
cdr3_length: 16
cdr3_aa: CSARWLADRYQETQYF

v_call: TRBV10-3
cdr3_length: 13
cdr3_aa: CAIRGGGNQPQHF

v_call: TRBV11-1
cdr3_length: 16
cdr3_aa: CASSRYGQPADVGYTF

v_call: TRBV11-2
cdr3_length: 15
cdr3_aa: CASSFAGGGWNEQFF

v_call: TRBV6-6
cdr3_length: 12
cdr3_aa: CASIRQGEGYTF

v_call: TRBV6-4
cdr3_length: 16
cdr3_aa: CASSLGTGSGANVLTF

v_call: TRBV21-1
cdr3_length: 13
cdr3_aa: CASSKSGFGEQFF

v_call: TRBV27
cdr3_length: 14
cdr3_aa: CASSFREGVNEQYF

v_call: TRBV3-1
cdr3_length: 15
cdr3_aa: CASSQATLGNTEAFF

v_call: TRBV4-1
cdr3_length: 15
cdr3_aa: CASSHPGHLSYEQYF

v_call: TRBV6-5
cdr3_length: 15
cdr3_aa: CASSDVAGAPYEQYF

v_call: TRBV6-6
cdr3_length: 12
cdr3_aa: CASRWTGYEQYF

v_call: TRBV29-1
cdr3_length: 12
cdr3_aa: CSVGLADNERFF

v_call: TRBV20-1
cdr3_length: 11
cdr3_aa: CSASHRSEQFF

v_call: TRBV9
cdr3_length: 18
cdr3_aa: CASSVASNPGTSTDTQYF

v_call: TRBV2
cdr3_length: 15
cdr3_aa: CASSEALAGGGEQFF

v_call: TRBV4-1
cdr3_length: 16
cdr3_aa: CASSQDQLAATDTQYF

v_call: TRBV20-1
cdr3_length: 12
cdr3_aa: CSARQGFYGYTF

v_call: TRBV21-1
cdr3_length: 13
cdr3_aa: CASSEEDRWALHF

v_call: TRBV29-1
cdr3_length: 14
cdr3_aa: CSVEWPESTDTQYF

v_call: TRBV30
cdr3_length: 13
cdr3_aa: CAWKGDSYNEQFF

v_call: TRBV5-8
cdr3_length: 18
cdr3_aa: CASSFSGGTGPFDYEQYF

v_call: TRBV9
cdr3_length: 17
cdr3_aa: CASSPFERAVSGDTQYF

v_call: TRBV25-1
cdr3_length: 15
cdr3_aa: CASSGTVTTGNTIYF

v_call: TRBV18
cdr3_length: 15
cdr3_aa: CASSPREGSTDTQYF

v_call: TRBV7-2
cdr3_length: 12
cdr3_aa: CASSPPPGLQYF

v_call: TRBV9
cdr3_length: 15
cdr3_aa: CASSPGGHLEGEQYF

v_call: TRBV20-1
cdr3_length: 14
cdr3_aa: CSARGGGGDGEAFF

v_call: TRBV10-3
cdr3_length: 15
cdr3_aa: CAISGGQTSTDTQYF

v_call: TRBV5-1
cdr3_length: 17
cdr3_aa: CASSSKQGAILTDTQYF

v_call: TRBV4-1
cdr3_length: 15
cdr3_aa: CASSQDHRPGGELFF

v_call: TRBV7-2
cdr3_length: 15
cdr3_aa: CASSSLAGAPNEQFF

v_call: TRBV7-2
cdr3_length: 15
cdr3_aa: CASSVSSGRSAEQYF

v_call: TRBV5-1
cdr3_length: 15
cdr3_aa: CASSPGGTTSYEQYF